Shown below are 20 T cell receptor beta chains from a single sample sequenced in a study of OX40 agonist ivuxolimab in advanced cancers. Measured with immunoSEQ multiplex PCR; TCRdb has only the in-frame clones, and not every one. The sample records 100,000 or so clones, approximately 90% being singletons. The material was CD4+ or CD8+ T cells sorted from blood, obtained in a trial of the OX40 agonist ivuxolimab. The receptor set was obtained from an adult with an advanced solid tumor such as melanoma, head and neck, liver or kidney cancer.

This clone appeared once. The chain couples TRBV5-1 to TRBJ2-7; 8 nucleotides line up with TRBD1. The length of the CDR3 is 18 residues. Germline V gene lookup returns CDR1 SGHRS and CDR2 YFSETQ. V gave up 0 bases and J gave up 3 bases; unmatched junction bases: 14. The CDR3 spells CASSLALRQGTIYYEQYF. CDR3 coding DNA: TGCGCCAGCAGCTTGGCCCTCCGACAGGGGACCATATACTACGAGCAGTACTTC.

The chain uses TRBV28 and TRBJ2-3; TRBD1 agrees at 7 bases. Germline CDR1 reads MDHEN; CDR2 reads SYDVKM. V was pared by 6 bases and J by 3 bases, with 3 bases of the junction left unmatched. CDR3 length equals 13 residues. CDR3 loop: CASSRGQTDTQYF. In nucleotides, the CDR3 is TGTGCCAGCAGCAGGGGACAGACAGATACGCAGTATTTT. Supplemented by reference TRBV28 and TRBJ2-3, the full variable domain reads DVKVTQSSRYLVKRTGEKVFLECVQDMDHENMFWYRQDPGLGLRLIYFSYDVKMKEKGDIPEGYSVSREKKERFSLILESASTNQTSMYLCASSRGQTDTQYFGPGTRLTVL.

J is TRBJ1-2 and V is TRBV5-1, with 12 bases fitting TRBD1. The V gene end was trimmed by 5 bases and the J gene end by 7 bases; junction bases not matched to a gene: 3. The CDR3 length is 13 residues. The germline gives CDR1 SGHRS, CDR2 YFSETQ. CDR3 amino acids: CASRGQGAGGYTF. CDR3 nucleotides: TGCGCCAGCAGGGGACAGGGGGCAGGTGGCTACACCTTC.

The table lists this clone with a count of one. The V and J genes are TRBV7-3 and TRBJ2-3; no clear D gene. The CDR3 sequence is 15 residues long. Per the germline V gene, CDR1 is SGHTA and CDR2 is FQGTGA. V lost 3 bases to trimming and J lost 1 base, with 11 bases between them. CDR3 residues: CASSLYPSGTDTQYF. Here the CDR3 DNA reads TGTGCCAGCAGCTTGTACCCTTCGGGCACAGATACGCAGTATTTT.

CDR3 amino acids: CASSAGGGANNEQFF. Written as DNA, the CDR3 is TGTGCCAGCAGTGCTGGCGGGGGGGCTAACAATGAGCAGTTCTTC. The V gene is TRBV2, the J gene TRBJ2-1; TRBD2 aligns across 9 bases. The CDR3 covers 15 residues. With V trimmed by 4 bases and J by 5 bases, 6 bases remained unmatched. Germline V gives CDR1 SNHLY, CDR2 FYNNEI.

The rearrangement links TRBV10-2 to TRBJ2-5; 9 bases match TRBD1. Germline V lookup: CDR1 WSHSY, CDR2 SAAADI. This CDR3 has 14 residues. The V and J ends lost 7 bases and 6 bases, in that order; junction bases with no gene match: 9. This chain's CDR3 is CASNPGQGVKTQYF. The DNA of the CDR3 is TGCGCCAGCAATCCGGGACAGGGTGTGAAGACCCAGTACTTC.

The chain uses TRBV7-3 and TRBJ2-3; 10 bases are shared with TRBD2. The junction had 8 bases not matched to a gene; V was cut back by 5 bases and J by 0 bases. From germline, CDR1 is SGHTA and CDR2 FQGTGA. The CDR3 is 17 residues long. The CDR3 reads CASSPTGLAVSTDTQYF. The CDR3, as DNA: TGTGCCAGCAGCCCCACCGGACTAGCGGTGAGCACAGATACGCAGTATTTT.

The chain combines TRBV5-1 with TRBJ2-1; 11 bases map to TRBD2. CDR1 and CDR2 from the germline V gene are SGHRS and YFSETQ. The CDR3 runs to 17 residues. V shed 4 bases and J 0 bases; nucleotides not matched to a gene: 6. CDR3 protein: CASSLAGGRSSYNEQFF. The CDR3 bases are TGCGCCAGCAGCCTAGCGGGGGGCAGGAGCTCCTACAATGAGCAGTTCTTC.

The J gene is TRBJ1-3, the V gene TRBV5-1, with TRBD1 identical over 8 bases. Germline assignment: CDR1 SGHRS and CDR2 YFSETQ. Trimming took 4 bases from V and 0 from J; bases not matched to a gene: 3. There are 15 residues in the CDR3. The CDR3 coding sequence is TGCGCCAGCAGCCCCAGGGGGCCCTCTGGAAACACCATATATTTT. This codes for CASSPRGPSGNTIYF.

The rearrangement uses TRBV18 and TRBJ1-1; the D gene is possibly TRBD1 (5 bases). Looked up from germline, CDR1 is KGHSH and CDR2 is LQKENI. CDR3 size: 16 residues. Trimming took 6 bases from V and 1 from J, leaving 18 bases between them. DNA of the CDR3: TGTGCCAGCTCCCAGGGATGGGTTCAGGGGAACACTGAAGCTTTCTTT. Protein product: CASSQGWVQGNTEAFF.

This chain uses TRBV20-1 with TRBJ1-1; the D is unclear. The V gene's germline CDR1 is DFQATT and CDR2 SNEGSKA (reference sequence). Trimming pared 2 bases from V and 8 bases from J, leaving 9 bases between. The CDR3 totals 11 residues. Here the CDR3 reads CSARSPKEAFF. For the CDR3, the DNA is TGCAGTGCTAGATCGCCCAAAGAAGCTTTCTTT.

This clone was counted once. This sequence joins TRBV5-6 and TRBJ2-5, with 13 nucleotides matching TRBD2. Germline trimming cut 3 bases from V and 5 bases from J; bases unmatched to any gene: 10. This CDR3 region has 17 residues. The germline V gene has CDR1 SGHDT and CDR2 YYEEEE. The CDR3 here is CASSSRTSGRLGETQYF. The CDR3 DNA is TGTGCCAGCAGCTCCCGGACTAGCGGGAGATTGGGGGAGACCCAGTACTTC.

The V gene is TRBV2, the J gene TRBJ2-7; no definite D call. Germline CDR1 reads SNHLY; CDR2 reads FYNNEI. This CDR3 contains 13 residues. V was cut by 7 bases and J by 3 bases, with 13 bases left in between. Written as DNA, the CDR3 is TGTGCCAGCAAAGTTCCGGACGGCTACGAGCAGTACTTC. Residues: CASKVPDGYEQYF.

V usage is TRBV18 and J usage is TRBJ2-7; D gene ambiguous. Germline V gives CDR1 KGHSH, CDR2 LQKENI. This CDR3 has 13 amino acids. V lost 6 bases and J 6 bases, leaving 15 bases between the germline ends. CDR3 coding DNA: TGTGCCAGCTCCCGCCAAGGGAAGGTCGAGCAGTACTTC. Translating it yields CASSRQGKVEQYF.

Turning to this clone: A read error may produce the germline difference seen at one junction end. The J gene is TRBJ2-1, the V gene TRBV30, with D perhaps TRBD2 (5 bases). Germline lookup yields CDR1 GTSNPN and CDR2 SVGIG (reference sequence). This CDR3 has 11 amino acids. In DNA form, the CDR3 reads TGTGTCTGGAGGCTAGCCGCTGAGCAGTTCTTC. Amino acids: CVWRLAAEQFF.

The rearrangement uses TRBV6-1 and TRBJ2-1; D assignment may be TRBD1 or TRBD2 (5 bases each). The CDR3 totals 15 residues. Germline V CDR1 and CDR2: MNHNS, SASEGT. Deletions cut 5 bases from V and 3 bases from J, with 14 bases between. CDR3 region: CASSPRRGFYNEQFF. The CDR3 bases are TGTGCCAGCAGTCCCCGACGGGGCTTCTACAATGAGCAGTTCTTC.

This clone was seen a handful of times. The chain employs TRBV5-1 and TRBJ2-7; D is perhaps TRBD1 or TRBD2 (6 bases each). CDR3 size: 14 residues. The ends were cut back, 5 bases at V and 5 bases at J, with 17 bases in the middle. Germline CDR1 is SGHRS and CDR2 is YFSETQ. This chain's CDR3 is CASSLGQGTHEQYF. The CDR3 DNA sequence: TGCGCCAGCAGTCTCGGGCAGGGGACTCACGAGCAGTACTTC.

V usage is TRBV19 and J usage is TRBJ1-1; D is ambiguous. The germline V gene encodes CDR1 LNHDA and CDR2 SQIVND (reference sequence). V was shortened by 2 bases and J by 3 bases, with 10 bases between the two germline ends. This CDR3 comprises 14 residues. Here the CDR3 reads CASSISWADTEAFF. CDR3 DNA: TGTGCCAGTAGTATATCCTGGGCGGACACTGAAGCTTTCTTT.

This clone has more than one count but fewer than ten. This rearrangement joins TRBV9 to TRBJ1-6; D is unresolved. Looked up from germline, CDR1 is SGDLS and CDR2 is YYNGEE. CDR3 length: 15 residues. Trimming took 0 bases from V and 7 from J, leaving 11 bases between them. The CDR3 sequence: CASSVAGKANSPLHF. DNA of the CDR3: TGTGCCAGCAGCGTAGCGGGGAAGGCAAATTCACCCCTCCACTTT.

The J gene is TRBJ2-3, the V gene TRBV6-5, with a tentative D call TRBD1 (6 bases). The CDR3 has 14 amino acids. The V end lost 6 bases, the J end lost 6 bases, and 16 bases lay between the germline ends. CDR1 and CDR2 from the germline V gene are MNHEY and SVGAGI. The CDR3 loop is CASRGGGPWDTQYF. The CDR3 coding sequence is TGTGCCAGCAGAGGGGGTGGACCATGGGATACGCAGTATTTT.